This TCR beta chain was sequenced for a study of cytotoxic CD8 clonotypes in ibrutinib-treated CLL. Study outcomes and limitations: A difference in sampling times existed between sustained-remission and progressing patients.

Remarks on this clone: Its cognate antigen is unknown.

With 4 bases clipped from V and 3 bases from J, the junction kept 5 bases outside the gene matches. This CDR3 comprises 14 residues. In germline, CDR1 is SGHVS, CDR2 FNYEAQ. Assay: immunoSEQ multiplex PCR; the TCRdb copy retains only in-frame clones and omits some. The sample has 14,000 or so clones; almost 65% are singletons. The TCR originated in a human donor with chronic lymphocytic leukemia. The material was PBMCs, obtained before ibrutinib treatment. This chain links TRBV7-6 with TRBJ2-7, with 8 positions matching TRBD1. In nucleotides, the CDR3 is TGTGCCAGCAGCTCCGGACAGGGTAGCTACGAGCAGTACTTC. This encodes CASSSGQGSYEQYF.